Below, 21 T cell receptor beta chains from the same sample are listed, as sequenced in a study of blood T cells in healthy people across ages. For the second PCR, which ran for 7 to 11 cycles, a sample-barcoded 5' primer and a J-beta primer mix were used. Via MiXCR, TCRdb re-called the 5' RACE reads, giving one row per CDR3 protein. Counted here are 780,000 or so distinct CDR3 sequences, just under 25% occurring once; the ten biggest clones make up 3% to 4%. This same sample was also taken into another study, of T cells of mothers and their children.

Specimen: blood. Every receptor here comes from a boy between 10 and 17 years old in good health.

The chain links TRBV27 to TRBJ1-2; 8 nucleotides agree with TRBD1. V lost 5 bases to trimming and J lost 7 bases; unmatched junction nucleotides: 6. The CDR3 has 13 amino acids. The V gene's germline CDR1 is MNHEY and CDR2 SMNVEV (reference sequence). CDR3 sequence reads: CASSTTGVSGYTF. DNA for the CDR3: TGTGCCAGCAGTACGACAGGGGTCAGTGGCTACACCTTC.

This clonotype has more than one count but fewer than ten. No conserved phenylalanine or tryptophan ends this CDR3, so it is likely a read error. The chain employs TRBV29-1 and TRBJ1-1, with unresolved D. The V end was cut by 1 base, the J end by 6 bases, with 3 bases between. Looked up from germline, CDR1 is SQVTM and CDR2 is ANQGSEA. The CDR3 extends over 10 amino acids. The CDR3 nucleotides are TGCAGCGTTGAAGGACCTGAAGCTTTCCTT. Translated: CSVEGPEAFL.

The chain links TRBV27 to TRBJ2-7; D might be TRBD2 (5 bases). Trimming shortened V by 0 bases and J by 0 bases, and 12 bases separated the two germline ends. CDR3 length equals 16 residues. Germline V gene sequence: CDR1 MNHEY, CDR2 SMNVEV (reference sequence). CDR3: CASSLSSGMVSYEQYF. CDR3 DNA: TGTGCCAGCAGTTTATCGTCCGGGATGGTCTCCTACGAGCAGTACTTC.

The count of this clonotype is one. The CDR3, as DNA: TGCAGTGCTAGAGAGCGGGAGTACAATGAGCAGTTCTTC. Amino acid sequence: CSAREREYNEQFF. The J gene is TRBJ2-1, the V gene TRBV20-1; TRBD2 matches 7 bases. Germline CDR1 is DFQATT and CDR2 is SNEGSKA (reference sequence). The CDR3 has 13 residues. V shed 0 bases and J 4 bases; nucleotides not matched to a gene: 0.

The rearrangement uses TRBV5-6 and TRBJ1-4; 9 nucleotides match TRBD1. The CDR3 has 16 residues. CDR1 and CDR2 (germline): SGHDT, YYEEEE. The V and J ends lost 4 bases and 4 bases, in that order; junction bases with no gene match: 8. CDR3 sequence: CASSQRTGEDNEKLFF. For the CDR3, the DNA is TGTGCCAGCAGCCAAAGGACAGGGGAGGATAATGAAAAACTGTTTTTT.

In DNA, the CDR3 is TGTGCCAGCAGCCGGGCGGCTACCGACTACGAGCAGTACTTC. It codes for CASSRAATDYEQYF. The chain combines TRBV7-2 with TRBJ2-1, with D unresolved. Gene TRBJ2-7 matches the end of the DNA better, so the J call may be wrong. Germline V gene data show CDR1 as SGHTA and CDR2 as FQGNSA. This CDR3 is 14 amino acids long.

V usage is TRBV7-2 and J usage is TRBJ2-5; maybe TRBD2 (6 bases). The better agreement between TRBJ2-1 and the DNA end casts doubt on the J call. Germline V gene data show CDR1 as SGHTA and CDR2 as FQGNSA. CDR3 length: 16 amino acids. CDR3: CASSLVETRMGGEQFF. The CDR3 coding sequence is TGTGCCAGCAGCTTAGTAGAGACTAGGATGGGAGGTGAGCAGTTCTTC.

As for this clonotype: A read error may produce the germline difference seen at one junction end. This chain joins TRBV15 and TRBJ1-2; 8 positions agree with TRBD1. CDR1 and CDR2 from the germline V gene are LNHNV and YYDKDF (reference sequence). This CDR3 is 15 amino acids long. The CDR3 sequence: CATSTGQGANYGYTF. The CDR3 DNA sequence: TGCGCCACCAGCACTGGACAGGGAGCTAACTATGGCTACACCTTC.

The chain uses TRBV29-1 and TRBJ1-1, with 10 positions matching TRBD1. Germline CDR1 is SQVTM and CDR2 is ANQGSEA. The CDR3 consists of 14 residues. V was pared by 7 bases and J by 0 bases, with 5 bases of the junction left unmatched. CDR3 protein: CSARQGAMNTEAFF. CDR3 bases: TGCAGCGCAAGACAGGGGGCCATGAACACTGAAGCTTTCTTT.

The genes are TRBV20-1 and TRBJ1-1; the match to TRBD1 covers 7 bases. Germline CDR1 is DFQATT and CDR2 is SNEGSKA (reference sequence). The CDR3 contains 13 residues. V shed 4 bases and J 1 base; nucleotides not matched to a gene: 3. The CDR3 sequence is CSATGQSNTEAFF. CDR3 DNA sequence: TGCAGTGCTACGGGACAGTCGAACACTGAAGCTTTCTTT.

J is TRBJ2-5 and V is TRBV7-2, with a weak D call TRBD1 (6 bases). CDR1 is SGHTA and CDR2 is FQGNSA in the germline V gene. Trimming removed 0 bases from V and 0 bases from J, with 11 bases in between. This CDR3 contains 16 residues. DNA of the CDR3: TGTGCCAGCAGCTTAGCGATCGGACAGAACCAAGAGACCCAGTACTTC. Translation: CASSLAIGQNQETQYF.

The chain carries TRBV29-1 and TRBJ2-5; unclear D gene. In germline, CDR1 is SQVTM, CDR2 ANQGSEA. V lost 3 bases and J 1 base, leaving 6 bases between the germline ends. The length of the CDR3 is 12 residues. CDR3 region: CSVDKGQETQYF. The CDR3 DNA reads TGCAGCGTTGATAAGGGCCAAGAGACCCAGTACTTC.

This chain links TRBV25-1 with TRBJ2-7; 7 bases align to TRBD1. Germline CDR1 reads MGHDK; CDR2 reads SYGVNS. The CDR3 length is 14 residues. Trimming took 6 bases from V and 3 from J; bases not matched to a gene: 8. The CDR3 loop is CASSHGTAVYEQYF. The DNA of the CDR3 is TGTGCCAGCAGCCACGGGACAGCAGTCTACGAGCAGTACTTC.

This clonotype has ten or more counts. The chain combines TRBV29-1 with TRBJ2-5, with a possible D match to TRBD2 (6 bases). The CDR3 extends over 10 amino acids. Per the germline V gene, CDR1 is SQVTM and CDR2 is ANQGSEA. V shed 6 bases and J shed 5 bases, with 7 bases lying between them. The CDR3 reads CSVEGETQYF. DNA of the CDR3: TGCAGCGTGGAGGGGGAGACCCAGTACTTC.

This clonotype has more than one count but fewer than ten. This chain links TRBV7-8 with TRBJ1-5; a possible D gene is TRBD1 (6 bases). Germline CDR1 reads SGHVS; CDR2 reads FQNEAQ. The CDR3 runs 12 residues. Trimming shortened V by 4 bases and J by 10 bases, and 11 bases separated the two germline ends. CDR3 sequence: CASSSQGFPQHF. CDR3 bases: TGTGCCAGCAGCTCACAGGGTTTTCCCCAGCATTTT.

This clonotype has more than one count but fewer than ten. V and J are TRBV12-3 or TRBV12-4 and TRBJ2-5, with 15 positions matching TRBD2. The J call may be faulty, since TRBJ2-1 better matches the DNA end. The CDR3 is made up of 18 amino acids. CDR3 amino acids: CASSQGLAGGPLYNEQFF. As DNA, the CDR3 is TGTGCCAGCAGTCAAGGACTAGCGGGGGGGCCCCTATACAATGAGCAGTTCTTC.

V and J are TRBV3-1 and TRBJ2-7; D is uncertain. Germline V CDR1 and CDR2: LGHDT, YNNKEL (reference sequence). With 0 bases removed from V and 3 bases from J, the gap between germline ends came to 15 bases. The CDR3 has 16 residues. In DNA form, the CDR3 reads TGTGCCAGCAGCCAAGAGGTAGGACCGCTTCACTACGAGCAGTACTTC. Translating gives CASSQEVGPLHYEQYF.

This clonotype occurred a few times. The genes are TRBV7-8 and TRBJ2-5; D might be TRBD2 (6 bases). The J call is uncertain, as TRBJ2-7 better fits the DNA end. Germline V gives CDR1 SGHVS, CDR2 FQNEAQ. CDR3 length equals 14 residues. CDR3 nucleotide sequence: TGTGCCAGCAAGGACTACCAGACCTCCTACGAGCAGTACTTC. Translated, it gives CASKDYQTSYEQYF.

V gene TRBV5-8 combines with J gene TRBJ1-1, with 11 bases identical to TRBD1. With V trimmed by 2 bases and J by 6 bases, 6 bases remained unmatched. This CDR3 spans 15 amino acids. Germline V lookup: CDR1 SGHTS, CDR2 YDEGEE. The CDR3 sequence is CASSFSGTGGAEAFF. The CDR3 coding sequence is TGTGCCAGCAGCTTCTCCGGGACAGGGGGTGCTGAAGCTTTCTTT.

This clonotype was seen a handful of times. The junction differs from germline at one of its ends, possibly a read error. The CDR3 sequence is CASSLDQGLAVNEQYF. In DNA, the CDR3 is TGTGCCAGCAGCTTGGATCAAGGACTAGCGGTGAACGAGCAGTACTTC. V usage is TRBV5-3 and J usage is TRBJ2-7; 10 positions agree with TRBD2. TRBV5-3 is noted as an ORF with a role that remains uncertain. The length of the CDR3 is 16 residues.

The gene calls are TRBV7-9 and TRBJ2-1; 8 bases match TRBD2. The germline CDR1 and CDR2 sequences are SEHNR and FQNEAQ (reference sequence). This CDR3 has 16 amino acids. V trimming: 2 bases; J trimming: 3 bases; junction bases outside the gene matches: 6. The chain's CDR3 is CASSLLAGGNYNEQFF. The CDR3 DNA reads as TGTGCCAGCAGCTTACTGGCGGGAGGAAACTACAATGAGCAGTTCTTC. Based on the CDR3 plus reference TRBV7-9 and TRBJ2-1, the full variable domain is DTGVSQNPRHKITKRGQNVTFRCDPISEHNRLYWYRQTLGQGPEFLTYFQNEAQLEKSRLLSDRFSAERPKGSFSTLEIQRTEQGDSAMYLCASSLLAGGNYNEQFFGPGTRLTVL.